This TCR beta chain was obtained from a study of blood T cell repertoires in COVID-19. Study-level background: COVID-19 samples collected from the United States, Italy and Spain covered acute and convalescent phases.

The germline CDR1 and CDR2 sequences are KGHDR and SFDVKD. The CDR3 contains 16 residues. V was pared by 4 bases and J by 0 bases, with 6 bases of the junction left unmatched. Per the authors' pipeline: Reference gene primers were amplified, and this amplification served to estimate nucleated cell counts. TCRdb's table, derived via immunoSEQ multiplex PCR, lists solely in-frame clones and lacks some. The DNA gave D and trimming, while V, J and clone size come from that table. The sample holds 100,000 to 120,000 clones, around nine tenths seen once. Sequencing input: peripheral blood. The chain employs TRBV24-1 and TRBJ2-3; 7 bases are shared with TRBD1. This clonotype was sampled from a woman in her fifties or sixties with acute or convalescent COVID-19. CDR3: CATSDAQGSSTDTQYF. DNA for the CDR3: TGTGCCACCAGTGACGCACAGGGGTCCAGCACAGATACGCAGTATTTT.